The T cell receptor (beta chain) under discussion was sequenced for a study of vaccination and CD4 T cells after COVID-19. In the study overall: Day 14 and days 161 to 241 post-vaccination were the sampling points for three convalescent patients. In culture, cells were exposed to overlapping spike peptides from SARS-CoV-2, HCoV-NL63, HCoV-OC43 and HCoV-229E.

Sample time point: late sampling 161 to 241 days after vaccination in a few convalescent patients. The treatment denotes: approximately 9-day PBMC culture with coronavirus spike peptide pools or control peptides (ViraFEST assay). This clonotype was picked up a small number of times. Its specificity is not known. No DNA is shown, since the ends of the CDR3 on it are uncertain; the CDR3 is the one TCRdb lists. The CDR3 is 16 amino acids long, termini counted. Sequencing of the DNA from cultured CD4+ T cells was carried out with the Oncomine TCR Beta short-read assay. Once CD4+ T cells had been cultured, genomic DNA was extracted from them. MiXCR was run by TCRdb on the PCR reads, yielding one entry per CDR3 protein. The sample contains roughly 26,000 distinct CDR3 sequences, 36% of which appear only once.

This specimen consisted of CD4+ T cells from blood, cultured in vitro, obtained about 7 months after SARS-CoV-2 vaccination. This sequence joins TRBV7-5 and TRBJ2-2. TRBV7-5 is a pseudogene locus. The TCR comes from a human donor who had recovered from COVID-19. The chain's CDR3 is CISVSEALSGYGELFF.